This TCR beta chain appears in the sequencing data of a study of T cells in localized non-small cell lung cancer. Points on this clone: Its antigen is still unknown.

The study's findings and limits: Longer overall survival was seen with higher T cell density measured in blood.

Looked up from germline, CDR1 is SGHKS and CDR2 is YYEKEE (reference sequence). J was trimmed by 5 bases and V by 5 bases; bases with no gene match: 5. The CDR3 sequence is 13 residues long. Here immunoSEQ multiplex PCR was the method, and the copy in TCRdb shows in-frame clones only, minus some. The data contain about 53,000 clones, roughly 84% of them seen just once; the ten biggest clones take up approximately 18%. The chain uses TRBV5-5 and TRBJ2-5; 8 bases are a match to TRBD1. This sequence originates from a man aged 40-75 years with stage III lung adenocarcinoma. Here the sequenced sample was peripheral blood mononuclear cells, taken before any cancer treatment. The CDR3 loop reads CASRGQGLETQYF. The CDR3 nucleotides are TGTGCCAGCAGAGGACAGGGACTTGAGACCCAGTACTTC.